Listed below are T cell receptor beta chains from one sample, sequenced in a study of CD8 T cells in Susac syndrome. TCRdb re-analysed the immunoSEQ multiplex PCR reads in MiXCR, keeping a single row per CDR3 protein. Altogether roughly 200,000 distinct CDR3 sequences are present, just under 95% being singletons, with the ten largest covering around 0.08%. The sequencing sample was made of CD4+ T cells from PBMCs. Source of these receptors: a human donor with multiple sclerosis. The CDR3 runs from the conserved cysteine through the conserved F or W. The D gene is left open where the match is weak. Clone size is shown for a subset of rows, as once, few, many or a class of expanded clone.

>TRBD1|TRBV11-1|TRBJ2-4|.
TGTGCCAGCAGCCCGGACAGGGGAAACATTCAGTACTTC
CASSPDRGNIQYF
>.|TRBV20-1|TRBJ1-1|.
TGCAGTGCTAGGGGGGACATTGTGAACACTGAAGCTTTCTTT
CSARGDIVNTEAFF
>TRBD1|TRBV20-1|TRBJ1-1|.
TGCAGTGTCCGACAGGGACCCACTGAAGCTTTCTTT
CSVRQGPTEAFF
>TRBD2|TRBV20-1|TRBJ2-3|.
TGCAGTGCTTCGCAGGGCGGGGGGCACACAGATACGCAGTATTTT
CSASQGGGHTDTQYF
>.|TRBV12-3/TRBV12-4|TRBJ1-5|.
TGTGCCAGCAGTTTAGTGCAGGGGCTGACTAATCAGCCCCAGCATTTT
CASSLVQGLTNQPQHF
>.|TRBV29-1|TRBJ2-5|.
TGCAGCCAATGGACCACCCAAGAGACCCAGTACTTC
CSQWTTQETQYF
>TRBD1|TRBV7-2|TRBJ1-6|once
TGTGCCAGCAGCTCGACAGGGTATGGATCACCCCTCCACTTT
CASSSTGYGSPLHF
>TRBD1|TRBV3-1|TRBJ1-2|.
TGTGCCAGCAGCCCGCCGAGGGGACAGTCGGGTTATGGCTACACCTTC
CASSPPRGQSGYGYTF
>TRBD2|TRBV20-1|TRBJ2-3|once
TGCAGTGCCGACTTACTAGCGGGTGCCTCAGATACGCAGTATTTT
CSADLLAGASDTQYF
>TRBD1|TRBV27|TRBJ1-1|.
TGTGCCAGCAGTCTACACACCGACAGGGCTACTGAAGCTTTCTTT
CASSLHTDRATEAFF
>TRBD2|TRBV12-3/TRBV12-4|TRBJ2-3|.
TGTGCCAGCAGGTCGACTAGCGGGGGGGAAAATACGCAGTATTTT
CASRSTSGGENTQYF
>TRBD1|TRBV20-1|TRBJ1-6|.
TGCAGTGCTAGAGACGGACAGGGCCCCCTCCACTTT
CSARDGQGPLHF
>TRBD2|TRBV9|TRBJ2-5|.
TGTGCCAGCAGCCCCGGGGAGGGGCAAGAGACCCAGTACTTC
CASSPGEGQETQYF
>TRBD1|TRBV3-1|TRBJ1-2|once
TGTGCCAGCAGCCTGGGGTCGACAGGGAACTATGGCTACACCTTC
CASSLGSTGNYGYTF
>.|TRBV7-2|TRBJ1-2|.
TGTGCCAGCAGCTTAGCGCGAACAGGGATCTATGGCTACACCTTC
CASSLARTGIYGYTF
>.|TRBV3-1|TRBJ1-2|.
TGTGCCAGCAGCCGGGGCCCAAATGGCTACACCTTC
CASSRGPNGYTF
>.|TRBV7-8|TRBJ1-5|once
TGTGCCAGCAGCTTAGGAGCACGGAGCAATCAGCCCCAGCATTTT
CASSLGARSNQPQHF
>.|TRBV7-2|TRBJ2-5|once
TGTGCCAGCAGCTCTCCGGGGGAGACCCAGTACTTC
CASSSPGETQYF
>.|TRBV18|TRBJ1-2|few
TGTGCCAGCTCACCACCAGGGAACTATGGCTACACCTTC
CASSPPGNYGYTF
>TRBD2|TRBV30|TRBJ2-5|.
TGTGCCTGGAGTGGGGCTAGCGGGGCCCAAGAGACCCAGTACTTC
CAWSGASGAQETQYF
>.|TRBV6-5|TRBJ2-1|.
TGTGCCAGCAGCACGCCCGGGAATGAGCAGTTCTTC
CASSTPGNEQFF
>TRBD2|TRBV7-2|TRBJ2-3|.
TGTGCCAGCAGCTTAGTACGGGGGGCAGATACGCAGTATTTT
CASSLVRGADTQYF
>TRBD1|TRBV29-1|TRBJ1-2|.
TGCAGCGCCTTGGACAGGGGGAACTATGGCTACACCTTC
CSALDRGNYGYTF
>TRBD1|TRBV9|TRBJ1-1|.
TGTGCCAGCAGCGTAGCGGGACAGGGGAACACTGAAGCTTTCTTT
CASSVAGQGNTEAFF
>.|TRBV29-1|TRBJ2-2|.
TGCAGCGTCGGGGACCGCGATGGGGAGCTGTTTTTT
CSVGDRDGELFF
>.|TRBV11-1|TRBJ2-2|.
TGTGCCAGCAGCCCCTTAGGAGTTTTCCCGAACACCGGGGAGCTGTTTTTT
CASSPLGVFPNTGELFF
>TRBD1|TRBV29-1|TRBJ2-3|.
TGCAGCGTTTCTCAGACAGGGGCAGATACGCAGTATTTT
CSVSQTGADTQYF
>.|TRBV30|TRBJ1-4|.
TGTGCCTGGAGCCAAAGGTTTCCTAATGAAAAACTGTTTTTT
CAWSQRFPNEKLFF
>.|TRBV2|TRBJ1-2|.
TGTGCCAGCAGTCGGACGGAATCGGTGGGCTACACCTTC
CASSRTESVGYTF
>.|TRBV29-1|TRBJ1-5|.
TGCAGCGTTGCCCTCAGTAGCAATCAGCCCCAGCATTTT
CSVALSSNQPQHF
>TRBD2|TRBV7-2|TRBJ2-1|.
TGTGCCAGCAGCTTTATGACTAGCGGGGTGATCTTC
CASSFMTSGVIF
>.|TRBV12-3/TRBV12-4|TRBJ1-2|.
TGTGCCAGCAGTTTAGCAGAGTATGGCTACACCTTC
CASSLAEYGYTF
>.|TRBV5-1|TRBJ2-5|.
TGCGCCAGCAGCTTGGTCAAGGGGGGCTTTGAGGCCAATGGTATGGAGACCCAGTACTTC
CASSLVKGGFEANGMETQYF
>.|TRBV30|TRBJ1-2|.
TGTGCCTGCCCAGGGGATCTTAACTATGGCTACACCTTC
CACPGDLNYGYTF
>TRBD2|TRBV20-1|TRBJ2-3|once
TGCAGTGCTAGAGATGGGGGGGATAGCACAGATACGCAGTATTTT
CSARDGGDSTDTQYF
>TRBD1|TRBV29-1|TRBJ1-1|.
TGCAGCGTTGAGAGACAGGGGAACACTGAAGCTTTCTTT
CSVERQGNTEAFF
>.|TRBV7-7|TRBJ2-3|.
TGTGCTAGCAGCTTACTAACTAGCACAGATACGCAGTATTTT
CASSLLTSTDTQYF